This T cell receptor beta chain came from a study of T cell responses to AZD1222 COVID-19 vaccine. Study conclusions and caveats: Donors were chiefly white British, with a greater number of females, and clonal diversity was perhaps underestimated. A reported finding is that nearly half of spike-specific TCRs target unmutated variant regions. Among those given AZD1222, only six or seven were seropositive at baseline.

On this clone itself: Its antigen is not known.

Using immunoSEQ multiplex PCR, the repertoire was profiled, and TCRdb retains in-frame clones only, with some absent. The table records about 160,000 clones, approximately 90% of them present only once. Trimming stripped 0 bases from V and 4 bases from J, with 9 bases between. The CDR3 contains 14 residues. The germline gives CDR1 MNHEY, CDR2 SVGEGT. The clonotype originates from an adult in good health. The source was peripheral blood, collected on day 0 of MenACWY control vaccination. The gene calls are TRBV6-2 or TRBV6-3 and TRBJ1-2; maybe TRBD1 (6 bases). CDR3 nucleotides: TGTGCCAGCAGTTACTCTGGAGGGGGCTATGGCTACACCTTC. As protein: CASSYSGGGYGYTF.